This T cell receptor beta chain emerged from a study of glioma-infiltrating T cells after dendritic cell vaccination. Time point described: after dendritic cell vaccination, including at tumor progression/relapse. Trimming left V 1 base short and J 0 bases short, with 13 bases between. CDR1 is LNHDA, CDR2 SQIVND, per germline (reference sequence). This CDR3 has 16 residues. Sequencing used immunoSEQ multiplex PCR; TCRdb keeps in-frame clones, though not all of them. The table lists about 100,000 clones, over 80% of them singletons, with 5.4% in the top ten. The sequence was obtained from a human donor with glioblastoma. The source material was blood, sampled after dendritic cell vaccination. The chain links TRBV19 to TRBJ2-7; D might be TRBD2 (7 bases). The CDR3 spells CASSIAGGLSSYEQYF. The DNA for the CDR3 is TGTGCCAGTAGTATAGCGGGGGGCCTAAGCTCCTACGAGCAGTACTTC.